Listed below are T cell receptor beta chains from one sample, sequenced in a study of blood T cell repertoires in COVID-19. The table came from immunoSEQ multiplex PCR; TCRdb's copy has only in-frame clones and leaves some out. This sample yields about 420,000 clones, of which 70% to 90% are seen a single time; 0.7% to 0.85% belongs to the top ten. The sample comprised peripheral blood. Receptors were obtained from a man between 18 and 29 years old with COVID-19, enrolled during active disease. CDR3s leave out the opening cysteine and the closing phenylalanine or tryptophan.

v_call	cdr3_length	j_call	cdr3_aa
TRBV14	10	TRBJ2-7	ATPWEKNEQY
TRBV18	13	TRBJ1-1	ASSPLLQKNTEAF
TRBV27	10	TRBJ2-7	ASRSNSYEQY
TRBV30	11	TRBJ2-7	AWSVRFSTEQY
TRBV9	14	TRBJ2-2	ASSVGPGTGTGELF
TRBV2	14	TRBJ2-2	ASSEDAGSSTGELF
TRBV10-3	16	TRBJ2-1	AISDVGLAGGGYNEQF
TRBV14	14	TRBJ2-2	ASSHLDRGYNGELF
TRBV7-9	12	TRBJ1-3	ASSLLQKGNTIY
TRBV30	13	TRBJ2-1	AWSRGLSSYNEQF
TRBV2	14	TRBJ2-5	ASTPTSGFPWETQY
TRBV7-9	13	TRBJ1-4	ASSSTSAANEKLF
TRBV11-2	12	TRBJ2-7	ASSLRQGLYEQY
TRBV7-9	11	TRBJ2-5	ASTHSYQETQY
TRBV18	13	TRBJ2-1	ASSATGDGYNEQF
TRBV21-1	16	TRBJ1-3	ASSKARGGTVSGNTIY
TRBV5-5	11	TRBJ2-5	ASSLGEEQTQY
TRBV2	12	TRBJ1-3	ASSSTSSGNTIY
TRBV5-1	17	TRBJ2-1	ASSKHRGTSGTSYNEQF
TRBV12-3/TRBV12-4	9	TRBJ2-1	ASSLDIEQF
TRBV19	11	TRBJ1-4	ASRGQGAGKLF
TRBV20-1	10	TRBJ2-7	SASKWGREQY
TRBV27	8	TRBJ1-1	ASGSVEAF
TRBV18	12	TRBJ2-7	ASSPRQSAYEQY
TRBV5-1	14	TRBJ1-2	ASSWPVGGKDYGYT
TRBV6-1	9	TRBJ1-1	ASSDFQGAF
TRBV19	11	TRBJ1-1	ASSPTGDTEAF
TRBV29-1	12	TRBJ2-3	SATGTGSTDTQY
TRBV11-2	13	TRBJ1-5	ASSPGTGPKQPQH
TRBV24-1	13	TRBJ1-5	ATCPGTGFNQPQH
TRBV15	12	TRBJ1-2	ATREDSRNYGYT
TRBV19	13	TRBJ2-2	ASSIVGGLTGELF
TRBV2	13	TRBJ2-7	ASREATSGSSGQY
TRBV5-4	12	TRBJ1-1	ASSPDRGITEAF
TRBV6-5	12	TRBJ2-1	ANSNNGGDNEQF
TRBV6-1	13	TRBJ1-1	ASSEALRDSSEAF
TRBV7-8	13	TRBJ2-5	ASSLENIAGETQY
TRBV14	9	TRBJ2-7	ASSEGYEQY
TRBV30	11	TRBJ2-1	AWSLAGTNEQF
TRBV5-1	12	TRBJ2-1	ASSQGGGYNEQF
TRBV2	14	TRBJ2-3	ASSRDSRINTDTQY